The clone carrying this TCR beta chain was detected only once. The data belong to a study of Ad26.COV2.S vaccination and SARS-CoV-2 variants. Germline V gene lookup returns CDR1 MNHEY and CDR2 SVGAGI. Trimming took 8 bases from V and 3 from J, leaving 17 bases between them. The CDR3 contains 15 residues. Treatment of the sample: around 19 received Ad26.COV2.S at low or high dose, single or two shots; five or six received placebo; per-sample allocation not given. Specimens were obtained on day 63 following the first vaccine or placebo injection. The assay was immunoSEQ multiplex PCR, and TCRdb's table has in-frame clones only and misses some. There are 300,000 to 350,000 clones in the sample; about 85% occur only once, and around 2% lies in the top ten.

This chain joins TRBV6-5 and TRBJ1-5, with D possibly being TRBD1 (6 bases). The sequencing here drew on peripheral blood, taken in a trial of Ad26.COV2.S vaccine versus placebo. This TCR was sampled from a person between 18 and 65 years old who received the Ad26.COV2.S COVID-19 vaccine or a placebo. The CDR3 region is CASSDRSPVNQPQHF. CDR3 coding DNA: TGTGCCAGCTCTGACAGGTCGCCCGTCAATCAGCCCCAGCATTTT.